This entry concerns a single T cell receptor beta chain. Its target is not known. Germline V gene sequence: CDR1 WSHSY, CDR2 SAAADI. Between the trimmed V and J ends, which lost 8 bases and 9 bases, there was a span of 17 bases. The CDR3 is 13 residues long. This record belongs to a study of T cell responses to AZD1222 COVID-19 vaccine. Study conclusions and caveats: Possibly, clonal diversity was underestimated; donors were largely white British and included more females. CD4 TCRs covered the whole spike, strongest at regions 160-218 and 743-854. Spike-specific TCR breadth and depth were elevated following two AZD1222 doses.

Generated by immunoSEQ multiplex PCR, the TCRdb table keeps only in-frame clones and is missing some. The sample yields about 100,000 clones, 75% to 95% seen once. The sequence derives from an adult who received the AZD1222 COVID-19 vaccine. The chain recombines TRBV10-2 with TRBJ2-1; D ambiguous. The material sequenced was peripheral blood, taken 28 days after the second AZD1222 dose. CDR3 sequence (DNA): TGCGCCAGCGCAGAGATAATGAAGGGTGAGCAGTTCTTC. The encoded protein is CASAEIMKGEQFF.